One sample yielded the 14 T cell receptor beta chains listed below, sequenced in a study of cytomegalovirus exposure and HLA in healthy donors. This PCR relied on a set of 60 Vbeta primers and 13 Jbeta primers. Sequencing used immunoSEQ multiplex PCR; TCRdb keeps in-frame clones, though not all of them. The sample spans more than 95,000 clones; the ten largest clones claim around 2.9%. The sequencing sample was made of PBMCs. Receptors originate from a man aged 30-40 years in good health and CMV-seronegative.

The V call is TRBV18, the J call TRBJ1-2, with a tentative D call TRBD1 (6 bases). Germline values: CDR1 KGHSH, CDR2 LQKENI. This CDR3 has 16 amino acids. The ends were cut back, 6 bases at V and 4 bases at J, with 21 bases in the middle. The CDR3 loop is CASSPQTGNRIYGYTF. The DNA of the CDR3 is TGTGCCAGCTCTCCCCAGACAGGCAACCGGATCTATGGCTACACCTTC.

The rearrangement joins TRBV7-3 to TRBJ2-7; 13 nucleotides line up with TRBD2. The trim removed 4 bases at V and 1 base at J, leaving 1 base unmatched. There are 15 residues in the CDR3. Germline CDR1 and CDR2: SGHTA and FQGTGA. The CDR3 protein is CASSWTSGSSYEQYF. The CDR3, as DNA: TGTGCCAGCAGCTGGACTAGCGGGAGTTCCTACGAGCAGTACTTC. The whole variable domain, remainder taken from reference TRBV7-3 and TRBJ2-7, is GAGVSQTPSNKVTEKGKYVELRCDPISGHTALYWYRQSLGQGPEFLIYFQGTGAADDSGLPNDRFFAVRPEGSVSTLKIQRTERGDSAVYLCASSWTSGSSYEQYFGPGTRLTVT.

The chain employs TRBV7-9 and TRBJ2-5; possible D gene TRBD2, 6 bases. The CDR3 contains 14 residues. Trimming left V 5 bases short and J 5 bases short, with 15 bases between. Per germline, CDR1 SEHNR and CDR2 FQNEAQ (reference sequence). In DNA form, the CDR3 reads TGTGCCAGCAGCCCTAGGCTAGGAGGGGAGACCCAGTACTTC. This gives the protein CASSPRLGGETQYF.

The CDR3 DNA reads TGTGCCAGCAGTACACCGGGACAGGGGGCTGTAGAGCAGTACTTC. Its translation: CASSTPGQGAVEQYF. J is TRBJ2-7 and V is TRBV6-5, with 12 bases matching TRBD1. The J segment lost 7 bases and the V segment lost 5 bases, leaving 9 bases of the junction unmatched. The CDR3 runs to 15 residues. Germline V gene data show CDR1 as MNHEY and CDR2 as SVGAGI.

The chain uses TRBV14 and TRBJ1-1; 8 bases fit TRBD1. The CDR3 length is 16 residues. Germline CDR1 SGHDN, CDR2 FVKESK. After removal of 1 base from V and 2 bases from J, the junction contained 6 bases not matched to a gene. The CDR3 reads CASSQAWDRRNTEAFF. CDR3 bases: TGTGCCAGCAGCCAAGCCTGGGACAGGAGAAACACTGAAGCTTTCTTT.

The CDR3 sequence: CASQGSGSLGETQYF. CDR3 DNA: TGCGCCAGCCAAGGGAGCGGGTCCCTAGGGGAGACCCAGTACTTC. The chain carries TRBV5-1 and TRBJ2-5, with TRBD2 as a possible D gene (6 bases). This CDR3 contains 15 residues. The ends were cut back, 7 bases at V and 5 bases at J, with 21 bases in the middle. Germline V gene sequence: CDR1 SGHRS, CDR2 YFSETQ.

The chain carries TRBV10-2 and TRBJ2-7; the match to TRBD1 covers 7 bases. This CDR3 spans 16 amino acids. The V gene's germline CDR1 is WSHSY and CDR2 SAAADI. Trimming removed 6 bases from V and 2 bases from J; junction bases left unmatched: 13. The CDR3 sequence is CASSGQESLGPYEQYF. As DNA, the CDR3 is TGCGCCAGCAGCGGACAGGAGAGCCTGGGACCCTACGAGCAGTACTTC.

CDR3 coding DNA: TGTGCCAGCAGTTTTGAGTCCCCTAATGAGCAGTTCTTC. Its translation is CASSFESPNEQFF. The chain has TRBV28 and TRBJ2-1, with unresolved D. CDR3 length equals 13 residues. V dropped 3 bases and J dropped 7 bases, with 10 bases sitting between them. Germline V gene lookup returns CDR1 MDHEN and CDR2 SYDVKM.

V and J are TRBV7-9 and TRBJ1-3, with unresolved D. The V end was cut by 5 bases, the J end by 0 bases, with 17 bases between. Germline lookup yields CDR1 SEHNR and CDR2 FQNEAQ (reference sequence). This CDR3 contains 17 residues. The chain's CDR3 is CASSRLRSGDSGNTIYF. Written as DNA, the CDR3 is TGTGCCAGCAGCCGCCTCCGGTCCGGGGACTCTGGAAACACCATATATTTT. Drawing the rest from reference TRBV7-9 and TRBJ1-3, the complete variable domain is DTGVSQNPRHKITKRGQNVTFRCDPISEHNRLYWYRQTLGQGPEFLTYFQNEAQLEKSRLLSDRFSAERPKGSFSTLEIQRTEQGDSAMYLCASSRLRSGDSGNTIYFGEGSWLTVV.

The rearrangement links TRBV7-2 to TRBJ1-2; the match to TRBD1 covers 7 bases. The V segment lost 4 bases and the J segment 11 bases; nucleotides outside the gene matches: 16. Germline lookup yields CDR1 SGHTA and CDR2 FQGNSA. The CDR3 covers 15 residues. CDR3 in amino acids: CASSSPLAGQPTYTF. The CDR3 coding sequence is TGTGCCAGCAGCTCACCCCTAGCGGGACAGCCAACTTACACCTTC.

The chain couples TRBV30 to TRBJ2-7; TRBD2 agrees at 7 bases. CDR1 and CDR2 from the germline V gene are GTSNPN and SVGIG (reference sequence). This CDR3 is 15 amino acids long. The ends lost 2 bases at V and 1 base at J; junction bases unmatched: 8. In DNA form, the CDR3 reads TGTGCCTGGAGTCCCCCTAGCGGTTATTCCTACGAGCAGTACTTC. This codes for CAWSPPSGYSYEQYF.

The chain carries TRBV18 and TRBJ2-7, with 8 positions matching TRBD1. This CDR3 contains 13 residues. The ends lost 6 bases at V and 4 bases at J; junction bases unmatched: 5. Germline V gene sequence: CDR1 KGHSH, CDR2 LQKENI. The CDR3 DNA follows: TGTGCCAGCTCGTGGACAGGGCAATACGAGCAGTACTTC. This sequence encodes CASSWTGQYEQYF.

This chain uses TRBV4-1 with TRBJ2-3; 13 bases line up with TRBD2. Losses at the gene ends were 2 bases for V and 3 bases for J; bases not matched to a gene: 2. The CDR3 runs 16 residues. The germline V gene has CDR1 MGHRA and CDR2 YSYEKL. CDR3 sequence reads: CASSQTSGGGTDTQYF. CDR3 nucleotide sequence: TGCGCCAGCAGCCAAACTAGCGGGGGGGGGACAGATACGCAGTATTTT.

The chain recombines TRBV19 with TRBJ1-2; D unclear. CDR3 length: 15 residues. The germline CDR1 and CDR2 sequences are LNHDA and SQIVND (reference sequence). Deletions cut 7 bases from V and 2 bases from J, with 17 bases between. CDR3 nucleotide sequence: TGTGCCAGTATCAGGACGGGGAACTTAAACTATGGCTACACCTTC. Translation gives CASIRTGNLNYGYTF.